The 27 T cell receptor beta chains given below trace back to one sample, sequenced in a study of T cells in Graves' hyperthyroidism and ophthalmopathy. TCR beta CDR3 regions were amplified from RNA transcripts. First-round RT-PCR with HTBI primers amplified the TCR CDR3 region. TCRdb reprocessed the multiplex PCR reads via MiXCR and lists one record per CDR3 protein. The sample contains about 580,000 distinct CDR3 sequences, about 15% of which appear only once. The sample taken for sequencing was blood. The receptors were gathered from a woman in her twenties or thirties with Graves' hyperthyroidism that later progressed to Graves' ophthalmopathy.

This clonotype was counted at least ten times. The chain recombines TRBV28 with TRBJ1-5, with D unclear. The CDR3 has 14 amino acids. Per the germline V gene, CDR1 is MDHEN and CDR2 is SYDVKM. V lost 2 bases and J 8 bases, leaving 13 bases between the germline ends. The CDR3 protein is CASSLIRREEPQHF. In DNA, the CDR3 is TGTGCCAGCAGTTTAATACGGAGGGAGGAGCCCCAGCATTTT.

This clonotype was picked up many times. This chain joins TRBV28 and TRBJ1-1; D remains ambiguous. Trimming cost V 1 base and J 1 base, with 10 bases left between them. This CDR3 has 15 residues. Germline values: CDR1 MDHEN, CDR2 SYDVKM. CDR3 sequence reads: CASSLLAPANTEAFF. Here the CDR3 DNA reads TGTGCCAGCAGTTTATTAGCCCCGGCGAACACTGAAGCTTTCTTT.

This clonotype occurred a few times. The CDR3 DNA reads as TGCAGTGCTAGAGATGGCCGGGGAGCTCAGCCCCAGCATTTT. As protein: CSARDGRGAQPQHF. This sequence joins TRBV20-1 and TRBJ1-5; D is unresolved. Trimming removed 0 bases from V and 6 bases from J, with 12 bases in between. CDR3 length: 14 amino acids. Germline loops: CDR1 DFQATT, CDR2 SNEGSKA (reference sequence).

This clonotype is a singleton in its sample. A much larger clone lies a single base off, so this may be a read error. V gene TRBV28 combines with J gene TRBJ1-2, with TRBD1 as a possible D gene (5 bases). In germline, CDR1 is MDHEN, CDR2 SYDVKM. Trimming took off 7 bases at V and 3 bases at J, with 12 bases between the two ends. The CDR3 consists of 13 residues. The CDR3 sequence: CASKAGNDYGYTF. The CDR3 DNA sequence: TGTGCCAGCAAGGCAGGGAACGACTATGGCTACACCTTC.

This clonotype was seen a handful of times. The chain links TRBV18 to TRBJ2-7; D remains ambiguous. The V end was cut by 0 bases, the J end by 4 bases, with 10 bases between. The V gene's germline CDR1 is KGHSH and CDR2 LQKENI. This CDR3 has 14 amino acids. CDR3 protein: CASSPPADHYEQYF. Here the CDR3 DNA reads TGTGCCAGCTCACCACCGGCAGACCATTACGAGCAGTACTTC. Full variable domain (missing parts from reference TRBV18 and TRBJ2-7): NAGVMQNPRHLVRRRGQEARLRCSPMKGHSHVYWYRQLPEEGLKFMVYLQKENIIDESGMPKERFSAEFPKEGPSILRIQQVVRGDSAAYFCASSPPADHYEQYFGPGTRLTVT.

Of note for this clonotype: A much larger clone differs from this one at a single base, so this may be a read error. CDR3 bases: TGTGCCAGCAGCTTGATGGGACTAGCGGGAGGTTATGGGCAGTTCTTC. Its protein product is CASSLMGLAGGYGQFF. The rearrangement links TRBV11-3 to TRBJ2-1; 15 bases agree with TRBD2. Germline CDR1 is SGHNT and CDR2 is YENEEA. The length of the CDR3 is 16 residues. V gave up 3 bases and J gave up 12 bases; unmatched junction bases: 9.

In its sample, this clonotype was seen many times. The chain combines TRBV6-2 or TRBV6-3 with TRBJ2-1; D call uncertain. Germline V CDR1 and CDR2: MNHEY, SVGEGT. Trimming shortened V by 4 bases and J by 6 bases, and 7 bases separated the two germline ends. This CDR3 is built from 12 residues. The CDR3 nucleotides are TGTGCCAGCAGTTCTCGACGCAATGAGCAGTTCTTC. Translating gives CASSSRRNEQFF.

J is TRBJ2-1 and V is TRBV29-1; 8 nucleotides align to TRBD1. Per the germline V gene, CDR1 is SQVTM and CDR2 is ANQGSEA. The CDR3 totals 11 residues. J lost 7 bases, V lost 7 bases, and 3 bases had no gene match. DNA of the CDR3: TGCAGCGGGACAGGGTTGAATGAGCAGTTCTTC. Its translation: CSGTGLNEQFF.

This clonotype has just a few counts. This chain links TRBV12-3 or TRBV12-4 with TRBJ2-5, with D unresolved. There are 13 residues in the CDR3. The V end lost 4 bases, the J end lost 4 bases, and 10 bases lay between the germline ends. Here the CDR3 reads CASSSPGGETQYF. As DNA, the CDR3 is TGTGCCAGCAGTTCCCCGGGTGGAGAGACCCAGTACTTC.

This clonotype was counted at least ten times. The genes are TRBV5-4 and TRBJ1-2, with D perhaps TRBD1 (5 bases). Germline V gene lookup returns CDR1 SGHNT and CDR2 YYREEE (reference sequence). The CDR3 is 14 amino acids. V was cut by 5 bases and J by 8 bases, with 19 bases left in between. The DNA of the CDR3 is TGTGCCAGCAGGCGCCCCGGGACGAGGGACGGCTACACCTTC. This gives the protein CASRRPGTRDGYTF.

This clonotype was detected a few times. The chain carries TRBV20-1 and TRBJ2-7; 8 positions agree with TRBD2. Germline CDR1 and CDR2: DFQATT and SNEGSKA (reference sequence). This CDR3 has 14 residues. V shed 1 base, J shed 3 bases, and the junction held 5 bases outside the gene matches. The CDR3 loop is CSARAGGANYEQYF. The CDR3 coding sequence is TGCAGTGCTAGAGCGGGGGGGGCCAACTACGAGCAGTACTTC.

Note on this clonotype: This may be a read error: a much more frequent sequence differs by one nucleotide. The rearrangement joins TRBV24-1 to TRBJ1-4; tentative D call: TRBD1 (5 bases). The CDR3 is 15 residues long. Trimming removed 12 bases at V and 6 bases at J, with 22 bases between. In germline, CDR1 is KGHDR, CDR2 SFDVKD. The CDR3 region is CAPTRTGRKDEKLFF. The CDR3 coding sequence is TGTGCCCCCACACGGACGGGGCGCAAGGATGAAAAACTGTTTTTT.

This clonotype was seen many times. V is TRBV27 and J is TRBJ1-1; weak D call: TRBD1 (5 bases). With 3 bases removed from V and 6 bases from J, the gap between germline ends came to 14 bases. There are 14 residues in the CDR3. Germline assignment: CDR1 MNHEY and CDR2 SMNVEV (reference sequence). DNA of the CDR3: TGTGCCAGCAGTTTGCCCCATAGACAGTCTGAAGCTTTCTTT. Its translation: CASSLPHRQSEAFF.

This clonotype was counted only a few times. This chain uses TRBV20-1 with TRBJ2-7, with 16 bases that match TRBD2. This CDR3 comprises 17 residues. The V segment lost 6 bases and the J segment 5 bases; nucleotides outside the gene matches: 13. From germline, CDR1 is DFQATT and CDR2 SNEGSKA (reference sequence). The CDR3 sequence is CSAQSSGLAGGSHEQYF. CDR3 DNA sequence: TGCAGTGCACAGTCATCGGGACTAGCGGGAGGGTCCCACGAGCAGTACTTC.

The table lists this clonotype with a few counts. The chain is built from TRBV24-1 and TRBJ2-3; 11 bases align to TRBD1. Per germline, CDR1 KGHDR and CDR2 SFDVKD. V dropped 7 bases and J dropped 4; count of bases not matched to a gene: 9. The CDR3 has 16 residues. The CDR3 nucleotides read TGTGCCACCAGAGGTTTCGGGGACAGGGGGGCAGATACGCAGTATTTT. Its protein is CATRGFGDRGADTQYF.

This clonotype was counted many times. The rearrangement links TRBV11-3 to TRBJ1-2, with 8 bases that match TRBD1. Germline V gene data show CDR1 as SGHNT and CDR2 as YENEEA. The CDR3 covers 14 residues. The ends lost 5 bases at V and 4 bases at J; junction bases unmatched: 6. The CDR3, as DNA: TGTGCCAGCAGCGACGGGACAGGCGCCTATGGCTACACCTTC. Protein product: CASSDGTGAYGYTF. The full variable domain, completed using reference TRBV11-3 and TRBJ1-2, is EAGVVQSPRYKIIEKKQPVAFWCNPISGHNTLYWYLQNLGQGPELLIRYENEEAVDDSQLPKDRFSAERLKGVDSTLKIQPAELGDSAVYLCASSDGTGAYGYTFGSGTRLTVV.

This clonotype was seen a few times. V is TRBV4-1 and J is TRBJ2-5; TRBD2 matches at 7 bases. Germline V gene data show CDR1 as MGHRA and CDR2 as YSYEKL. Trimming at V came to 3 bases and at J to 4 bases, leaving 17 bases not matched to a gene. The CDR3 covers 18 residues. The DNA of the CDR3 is TGCGCCAGCAGCCAGCCCCTCAGGGAGGGTTATGGCCGAGAGACCCAGTACTTC. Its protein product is CASSQPLREGYGRETQYF.

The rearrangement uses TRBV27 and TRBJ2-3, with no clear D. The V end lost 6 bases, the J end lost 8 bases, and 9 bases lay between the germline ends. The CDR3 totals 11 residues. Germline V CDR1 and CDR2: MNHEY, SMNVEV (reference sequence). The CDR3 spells CASSRGGTQYF. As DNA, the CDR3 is TGTGCCAGCAGCCGAGGCGGTACGCAGTATTTT.

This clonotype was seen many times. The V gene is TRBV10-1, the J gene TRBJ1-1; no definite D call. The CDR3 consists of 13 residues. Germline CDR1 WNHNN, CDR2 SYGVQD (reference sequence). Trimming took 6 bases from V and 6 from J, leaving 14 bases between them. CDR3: CASSVGGGAEAFF. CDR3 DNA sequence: TGCGCCAGCAGCGTAGGAGGAGGAGCTGAAGCTTTCTTT.

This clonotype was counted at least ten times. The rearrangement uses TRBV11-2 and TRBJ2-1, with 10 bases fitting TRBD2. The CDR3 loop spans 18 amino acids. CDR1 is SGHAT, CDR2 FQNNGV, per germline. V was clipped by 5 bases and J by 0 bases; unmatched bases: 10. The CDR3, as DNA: TGTGCCAGCAGCCTCCGACTAGCGGGTAGGAGCTCCTACAATGAGCAGTTCTTC. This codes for CASSLRLAGRSSYNEQFF. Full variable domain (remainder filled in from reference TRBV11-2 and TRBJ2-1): EAGVAQSPRYKIIEKRQSVAFWCNPISGHATLYWYQQILGQGPKLLIQFQNNGVVDDSQLPKDRFSAERLKGVDSTLKIQPAKLEDSAVYLCASSLRLAGRSSYNEQFFGPGTRLTVL.

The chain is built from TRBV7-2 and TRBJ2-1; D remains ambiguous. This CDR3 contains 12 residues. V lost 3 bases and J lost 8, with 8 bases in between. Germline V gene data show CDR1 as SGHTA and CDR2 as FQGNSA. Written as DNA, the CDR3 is TGTGCCAGCAGCTTGTGGTCTGATGAGCAGTTCTTC. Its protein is CASSLWSDEQFF.

CDR3 nucleotides: TGTGCCAGCAGGGACGGACAGGGCAATCAGCCCCAGCATTTT. Translating it yields CASRDGQGNQPQHF. The V call is TRBV6-1, the J call TRBJ1-5; 7 nucleotides match TRBD1. The V segment lost 6 bases and the J segment 2 bases; nucleotides outside the gene matches: 4. Germline V gives CDR1 MNHNS, CDR2 SASEGT. The CDR3 loop spans 14 amino acids.

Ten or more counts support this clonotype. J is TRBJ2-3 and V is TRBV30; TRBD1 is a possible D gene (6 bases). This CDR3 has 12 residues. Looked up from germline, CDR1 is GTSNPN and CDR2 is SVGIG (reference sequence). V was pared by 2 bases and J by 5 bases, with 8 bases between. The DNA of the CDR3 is TGTGCCTGGAGTCCCAGGGGAGATACGCAGTATTTT. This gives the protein CAWSPRGDTQYF.

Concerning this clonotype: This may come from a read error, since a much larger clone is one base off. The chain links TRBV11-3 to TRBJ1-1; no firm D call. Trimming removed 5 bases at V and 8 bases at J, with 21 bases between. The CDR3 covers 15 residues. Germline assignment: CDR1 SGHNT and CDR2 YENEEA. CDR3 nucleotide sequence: TGTGCCAGCAGCCGCACGGCCCAGACTATTCCCGAAGCTTTCTTT. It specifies CASSRTAQTIPEAFF.

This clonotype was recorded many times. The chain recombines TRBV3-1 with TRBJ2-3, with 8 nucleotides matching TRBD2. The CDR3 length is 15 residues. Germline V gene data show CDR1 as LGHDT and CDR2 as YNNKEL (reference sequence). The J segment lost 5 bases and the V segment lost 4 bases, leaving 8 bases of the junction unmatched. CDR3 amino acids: CASSPTGGEEDTQYF. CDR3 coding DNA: TGTGCCAGCAGCCCCACGGGGGGGGAGGAAGATACGCAGTATTTT.

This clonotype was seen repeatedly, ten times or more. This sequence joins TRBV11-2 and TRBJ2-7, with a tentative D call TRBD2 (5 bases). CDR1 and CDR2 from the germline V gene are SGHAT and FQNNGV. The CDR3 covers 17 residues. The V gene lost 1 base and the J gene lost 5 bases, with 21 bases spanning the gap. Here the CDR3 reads CASSLVTALGRANEQYF. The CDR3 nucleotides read TGTGCCAGCAGCTTAGTAACTGCTCTGGGGAGAGCTAACGAGCAGTACTTC.

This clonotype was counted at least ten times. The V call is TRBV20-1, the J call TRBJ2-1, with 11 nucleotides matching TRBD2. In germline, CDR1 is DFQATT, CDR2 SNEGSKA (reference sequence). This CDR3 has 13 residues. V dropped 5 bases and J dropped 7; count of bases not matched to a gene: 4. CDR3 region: CSALGTSGNEQFF. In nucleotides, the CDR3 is TGCAGTGCTTTAGGGACTAGCGGAAATGAGCAGTTCTTC.